What follows is one T cell receptor beta chain and its context. Profiling relied on immunoSEQ multiplex PCR, and the TCRdb table lists in-frame clones only, not all of them. The top ten clones hold 0.15% to 0.2% of a sample with about 80,000 clones, 95% to 98% of them seen once. The data were obtained in a study of technical replicates of blood from a handful of donors. The CDR3 length is 13 residues. CDR1 is LNHDA, CDR2 SQIVND, per germline (reference sequence). V lost 5 bases and J 4 bases, leaving 9 bases between the germline ends. Sequenced input: T cells isolated from PBMCs. V gene TRBV19 combines with J gene TRBJ1-3, with D hard to call. The source is a human donor in good health. DNA of the CDR3: TGTGCCAGTAGTCTTGGGCCCGGAAACACCATATATTTT. Translated, it gives CASSLGPGNTIYF.